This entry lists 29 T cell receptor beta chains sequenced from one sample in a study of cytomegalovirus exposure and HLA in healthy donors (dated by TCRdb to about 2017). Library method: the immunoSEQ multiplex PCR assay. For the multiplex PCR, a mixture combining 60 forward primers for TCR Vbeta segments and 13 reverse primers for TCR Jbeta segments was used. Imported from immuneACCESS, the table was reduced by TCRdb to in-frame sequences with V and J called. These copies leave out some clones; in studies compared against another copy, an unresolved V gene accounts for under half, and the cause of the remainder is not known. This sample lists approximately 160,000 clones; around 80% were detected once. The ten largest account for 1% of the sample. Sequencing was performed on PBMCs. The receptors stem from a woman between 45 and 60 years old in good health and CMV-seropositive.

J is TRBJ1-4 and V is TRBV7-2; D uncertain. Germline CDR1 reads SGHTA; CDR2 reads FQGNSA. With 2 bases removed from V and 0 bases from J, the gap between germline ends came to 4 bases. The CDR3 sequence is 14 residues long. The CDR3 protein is CASSLQTTNEKLFF. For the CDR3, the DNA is TGTGCCAGCAGCTTACAAACAACTAATGAAAAACTGTTTTTT.

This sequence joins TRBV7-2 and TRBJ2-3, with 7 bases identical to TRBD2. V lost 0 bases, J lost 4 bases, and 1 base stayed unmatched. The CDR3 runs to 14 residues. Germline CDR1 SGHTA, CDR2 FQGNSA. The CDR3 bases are TGTGCCAGCAGCTTAGCAGGGAGGGCAGATACGCAGTATTTT. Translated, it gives CASSLAGRADTQYF.

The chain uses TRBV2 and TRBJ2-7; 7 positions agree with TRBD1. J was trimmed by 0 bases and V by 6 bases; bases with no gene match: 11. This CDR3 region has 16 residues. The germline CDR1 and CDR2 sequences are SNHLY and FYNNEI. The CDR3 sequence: CASRTLGQPDSYEQYF. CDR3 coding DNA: TGTGCCAGCAGGACCTTGGGACAGCCAGACTCCTACGAGCAGTACTTC.

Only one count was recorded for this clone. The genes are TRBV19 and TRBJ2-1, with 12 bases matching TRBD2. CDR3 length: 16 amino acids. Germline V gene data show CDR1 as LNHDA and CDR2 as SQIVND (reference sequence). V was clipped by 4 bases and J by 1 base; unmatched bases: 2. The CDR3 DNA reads TGTGCCAGTAGTACCCTAGCGGGAGGGTCCTACAATGAGCAGTTCTTC. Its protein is CASSTLAGGSYNEQFF.

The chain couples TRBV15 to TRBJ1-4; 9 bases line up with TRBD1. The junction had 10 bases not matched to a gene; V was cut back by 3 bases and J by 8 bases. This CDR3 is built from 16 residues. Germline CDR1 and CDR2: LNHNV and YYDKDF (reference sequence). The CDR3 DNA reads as TGTGCCACCAGCAGTGTCTCGGGACAGGGAGAGGAAAAACTGTTTTTT. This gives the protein CATSSVSGQGEEKLFF.

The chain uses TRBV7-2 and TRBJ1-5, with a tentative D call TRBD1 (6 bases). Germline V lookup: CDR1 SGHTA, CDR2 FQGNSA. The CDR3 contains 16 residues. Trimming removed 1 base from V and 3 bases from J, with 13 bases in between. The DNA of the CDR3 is TGTGCCAGCAGCTTAGACCCAGGGGACACCAATCAGCCCCAGCATTTT. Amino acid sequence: CASSLDPGDTNQPQHF.

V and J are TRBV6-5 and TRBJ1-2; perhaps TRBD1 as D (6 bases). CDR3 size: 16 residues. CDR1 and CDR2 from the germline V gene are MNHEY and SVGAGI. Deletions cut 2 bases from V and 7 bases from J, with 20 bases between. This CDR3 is CASSYAGFGGAVGYTF. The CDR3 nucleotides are TGTGCCAGCAGTTACGCGGGGTTTGGGGGGGCCGTTGGCTACACCTTC.

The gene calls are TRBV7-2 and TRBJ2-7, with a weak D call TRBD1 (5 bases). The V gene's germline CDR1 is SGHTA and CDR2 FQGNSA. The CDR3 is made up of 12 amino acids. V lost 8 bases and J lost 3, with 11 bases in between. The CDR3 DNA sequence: TGTGCCAGCGGGCGACAGCTCTACGAGCAGTACTTC. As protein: CASGRQLYEQYF.

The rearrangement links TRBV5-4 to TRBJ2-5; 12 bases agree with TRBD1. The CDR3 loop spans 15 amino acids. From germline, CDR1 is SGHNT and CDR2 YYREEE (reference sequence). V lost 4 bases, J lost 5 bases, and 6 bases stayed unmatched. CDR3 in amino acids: CASSPGTGGAETQYF. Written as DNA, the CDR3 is TGTGCCAGCAGCCCAGGGACAGGGGGCGCGGAGACCCAGTACTTC.

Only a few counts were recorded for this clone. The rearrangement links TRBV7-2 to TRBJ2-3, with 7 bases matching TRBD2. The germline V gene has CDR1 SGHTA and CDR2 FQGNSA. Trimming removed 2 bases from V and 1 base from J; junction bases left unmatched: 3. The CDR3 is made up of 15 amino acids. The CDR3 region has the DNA TGTGCCAGCAGCTTACGGCTAGCGGGCACAGATACGCAGTATTTT. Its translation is CASSLRLAGTDTQYF.

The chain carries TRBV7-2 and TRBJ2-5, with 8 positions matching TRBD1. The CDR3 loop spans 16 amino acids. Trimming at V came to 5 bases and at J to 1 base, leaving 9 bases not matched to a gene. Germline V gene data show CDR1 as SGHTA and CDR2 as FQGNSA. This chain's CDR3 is CASSRGQGPSQETQYF. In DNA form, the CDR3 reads TGTGCCAGCAGCCGTGGACAGGGCCCGTCCCAAGAGACCCAGTACTTC.

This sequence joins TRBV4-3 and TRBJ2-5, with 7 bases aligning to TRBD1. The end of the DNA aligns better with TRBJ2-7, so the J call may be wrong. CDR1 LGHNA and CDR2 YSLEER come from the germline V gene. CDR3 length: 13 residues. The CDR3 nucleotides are TGCGCCAGCAGCCAAATACAGGGGAGCGAGCAGTACTTC. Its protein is CASSQIQGSEQYF.

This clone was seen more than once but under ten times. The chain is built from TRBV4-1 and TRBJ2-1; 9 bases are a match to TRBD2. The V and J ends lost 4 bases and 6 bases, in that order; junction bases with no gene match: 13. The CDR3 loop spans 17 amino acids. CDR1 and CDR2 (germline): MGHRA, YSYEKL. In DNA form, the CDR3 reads TGCGCCAGCAGCCGTAGTGGCGGGACTAGCAGGTTCAATGAGCAGTTCTTC. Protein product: CASSRSGGTSRFNEQFF.

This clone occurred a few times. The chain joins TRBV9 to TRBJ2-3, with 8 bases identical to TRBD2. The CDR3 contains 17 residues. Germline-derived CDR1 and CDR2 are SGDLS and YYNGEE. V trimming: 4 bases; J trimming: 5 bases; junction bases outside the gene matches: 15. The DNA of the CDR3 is TGTGCCAGCAGCCTCCTGAGGGGAGCGGGAGTTGTAGATACGCAGTATTTT. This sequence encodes CASSLLRGAGVVDTQYF.

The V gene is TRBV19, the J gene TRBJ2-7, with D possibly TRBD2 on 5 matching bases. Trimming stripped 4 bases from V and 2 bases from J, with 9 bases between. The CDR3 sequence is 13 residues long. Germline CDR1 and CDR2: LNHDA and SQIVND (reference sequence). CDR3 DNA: TGTGCCAGTAGTACGGGATTTGCCTACGAGCAGTACTTC. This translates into CASSTGFAYEQYF.

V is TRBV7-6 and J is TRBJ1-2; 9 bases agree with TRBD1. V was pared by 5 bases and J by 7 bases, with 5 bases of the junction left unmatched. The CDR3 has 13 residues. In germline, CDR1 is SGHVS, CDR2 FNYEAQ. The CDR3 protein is CASSATGGVGYTF. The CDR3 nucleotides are TGTGCCAGCAGCGCGACAGGGGGGGTTGGCTACACCTTC.

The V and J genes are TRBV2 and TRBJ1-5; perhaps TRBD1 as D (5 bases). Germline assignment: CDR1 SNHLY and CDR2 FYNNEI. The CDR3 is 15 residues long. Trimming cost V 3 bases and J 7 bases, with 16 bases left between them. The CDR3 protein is CASSDGRPGGQPQHF. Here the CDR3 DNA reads TGTGCCAGCAGTGATGGCCGCCCGGGGGGACAGCCCCAGCATTTT. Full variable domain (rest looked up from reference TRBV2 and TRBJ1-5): EPEVTQTPSHQVTQMGQEVILRCVPISNHLYFYWYRQILGQKVEFLVSFYNNEISEKSEIFDDQFSVERPDGSNFTLKIRSTKLEDSAMYFCASSDGRPGGQPQHFGDGTRLSIL.

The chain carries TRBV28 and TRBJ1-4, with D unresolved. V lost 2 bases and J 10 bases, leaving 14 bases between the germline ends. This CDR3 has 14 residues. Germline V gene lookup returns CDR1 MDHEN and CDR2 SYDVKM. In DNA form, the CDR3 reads TGTGCCAGCAGTTTAACACGACGACCGGGAAAACTGTTTTTT. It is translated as CASSLTRRPGKLFF.

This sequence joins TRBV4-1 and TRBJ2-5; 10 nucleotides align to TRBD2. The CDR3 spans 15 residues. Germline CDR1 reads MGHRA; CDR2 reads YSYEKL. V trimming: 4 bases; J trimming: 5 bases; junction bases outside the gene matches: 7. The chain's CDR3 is CASSPSGGASETQYF. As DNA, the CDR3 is TGCGCCAGCAGCCCAAGCGGGGGGGCTTCGGAGACCCAGTACTTC.

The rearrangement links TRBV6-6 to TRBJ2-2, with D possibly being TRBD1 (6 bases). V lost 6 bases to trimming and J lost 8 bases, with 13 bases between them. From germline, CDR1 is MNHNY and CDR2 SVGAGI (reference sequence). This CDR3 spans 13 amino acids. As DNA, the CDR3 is TGTGCCAGCAGCTATGGACAGTTTGGGGAGCTGTTTTTT. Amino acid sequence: CASSYGQFGELFF.

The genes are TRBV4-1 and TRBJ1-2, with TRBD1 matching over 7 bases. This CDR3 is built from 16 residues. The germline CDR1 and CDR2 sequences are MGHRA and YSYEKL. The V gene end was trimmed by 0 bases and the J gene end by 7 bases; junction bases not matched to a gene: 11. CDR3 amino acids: CASSQDIDRALRGYTF. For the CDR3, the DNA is TGCGCCAGCAGCCAAGATATCGACAGGGCCCTACGTGGCTACACCTTC.

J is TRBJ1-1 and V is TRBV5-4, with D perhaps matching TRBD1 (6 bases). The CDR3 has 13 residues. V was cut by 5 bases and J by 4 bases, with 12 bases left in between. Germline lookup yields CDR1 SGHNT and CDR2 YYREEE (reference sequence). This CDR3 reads CASRQGQTTEAFF. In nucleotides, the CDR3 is TGTGCCAGCAGACAAGGACAGACCACTGAAGCTTTCTTT.

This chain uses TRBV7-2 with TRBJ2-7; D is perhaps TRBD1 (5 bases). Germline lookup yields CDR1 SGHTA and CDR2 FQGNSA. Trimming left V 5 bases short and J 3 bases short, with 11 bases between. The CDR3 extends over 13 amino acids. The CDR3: CASSADTHYEQYF. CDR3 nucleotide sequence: TGTGCCAGCAGCGCGGACACCCACTACGAGCAGTACTTC. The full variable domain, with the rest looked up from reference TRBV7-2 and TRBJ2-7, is GAGVSQSPSNKVTEKGKDVELRCDPISGHTALYWYRQSLGQGLEFLIYFQGNSAPDKSGLPSDRFSAERTGGSVSTLTIQRTQQEDSAVYLCASSADTHYEQYFGPGTRLTVT.

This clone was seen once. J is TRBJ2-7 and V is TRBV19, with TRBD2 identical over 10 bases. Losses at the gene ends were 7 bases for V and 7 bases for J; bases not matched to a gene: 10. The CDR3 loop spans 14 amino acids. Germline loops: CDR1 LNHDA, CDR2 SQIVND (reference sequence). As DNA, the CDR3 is TGTGCCAGTAAGGGGAGCGGGAGGGCAGGGGAGCAGTACTTC. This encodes CASKGSGRAGEQYF. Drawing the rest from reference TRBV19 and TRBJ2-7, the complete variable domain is DGGITQSPKYLFRKEGQNVTLSCEQNLNHDAMYWYRQDPGQGLRLIYYSQIVNDFQKGDIAEGYSVSREKKESFPLTVTSAQKNPTAFYLCASKGSGRAGEQYFGPGTRLTVT.

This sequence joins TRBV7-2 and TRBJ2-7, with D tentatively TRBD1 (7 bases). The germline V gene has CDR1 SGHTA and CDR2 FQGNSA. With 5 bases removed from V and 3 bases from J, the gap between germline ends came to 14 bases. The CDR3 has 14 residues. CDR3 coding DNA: TGTGCCAGCAGCAAGGGGGGACAGAACTACGAGCAGTACTTC. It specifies CASSKGGQNYEQYF.

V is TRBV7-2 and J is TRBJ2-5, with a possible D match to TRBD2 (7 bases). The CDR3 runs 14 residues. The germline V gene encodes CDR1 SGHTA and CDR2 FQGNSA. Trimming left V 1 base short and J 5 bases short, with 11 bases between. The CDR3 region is CASSLGGGWETQYF. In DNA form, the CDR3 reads TGTGCCAGCAGCTTAGGGGGGGGCTGGGAGACCCAGTACTTC.

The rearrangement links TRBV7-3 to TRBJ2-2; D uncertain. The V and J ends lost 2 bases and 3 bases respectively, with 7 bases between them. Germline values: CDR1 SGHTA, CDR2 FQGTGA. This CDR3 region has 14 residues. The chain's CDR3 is CASSLVHDTGELFF. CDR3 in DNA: TGTGCCAGCAGCTTAGTTCATGACACCGGGGAGCTGTTTTTT.

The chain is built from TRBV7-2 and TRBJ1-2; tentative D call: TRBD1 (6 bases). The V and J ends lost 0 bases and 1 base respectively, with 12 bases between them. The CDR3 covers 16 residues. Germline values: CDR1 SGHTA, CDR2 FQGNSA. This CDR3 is CASSLAYARGNYGYTF. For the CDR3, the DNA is TGTGCCAGCAGCTTAGCTTACGCCAGGGGTAACTATGGCTACACCTTC. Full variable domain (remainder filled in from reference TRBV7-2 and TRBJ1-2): GAGVSQSPSNKVTEKGKDVELRCDPISGHTALYWYRQSLGQGLEFLIYFQGNSAPDKSGLPSDRFSAERTGGSVSTLTIQRTQQEDSAVYLCASSLAYARGNYGYTFGSGTRLTVV.

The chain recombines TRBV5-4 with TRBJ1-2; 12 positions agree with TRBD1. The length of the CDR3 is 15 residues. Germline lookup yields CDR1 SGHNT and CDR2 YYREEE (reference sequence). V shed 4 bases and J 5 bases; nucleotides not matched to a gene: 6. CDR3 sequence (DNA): TGTGCCAGCAGCGCCCGGGACAGGGGGCATTATGGCTACACCTTC. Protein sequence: CASSARDRGHYGYTF. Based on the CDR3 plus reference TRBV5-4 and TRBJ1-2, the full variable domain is ETGVTQSPTHLIKTRGQQVTLRCSSQSGHNTVSWYQQALGQGPQFIFQYYREEENGRGNFPPRFSGLQFPNYSSELNVNALELDDSALYLCASSARDRGHYGYTFGSGTRLTVV.